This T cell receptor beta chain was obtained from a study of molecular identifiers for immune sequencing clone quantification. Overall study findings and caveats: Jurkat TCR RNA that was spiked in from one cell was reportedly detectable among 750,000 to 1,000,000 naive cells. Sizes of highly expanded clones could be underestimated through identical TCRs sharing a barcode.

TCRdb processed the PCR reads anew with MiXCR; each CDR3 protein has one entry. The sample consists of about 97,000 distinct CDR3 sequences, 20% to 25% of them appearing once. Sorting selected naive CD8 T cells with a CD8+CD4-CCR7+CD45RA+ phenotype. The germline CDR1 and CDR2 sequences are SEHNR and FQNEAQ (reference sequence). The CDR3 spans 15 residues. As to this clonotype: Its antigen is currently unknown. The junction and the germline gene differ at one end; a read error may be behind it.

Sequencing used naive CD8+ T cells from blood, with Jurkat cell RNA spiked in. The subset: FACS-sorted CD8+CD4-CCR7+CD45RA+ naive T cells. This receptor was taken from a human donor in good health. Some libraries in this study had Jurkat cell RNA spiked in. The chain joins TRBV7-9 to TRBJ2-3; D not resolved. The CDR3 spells CASSLRRMSTDSQYF. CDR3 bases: TGTGCCAGCAGCTTACGCCGAATGAGCACAGATTCGCAGTATTTT. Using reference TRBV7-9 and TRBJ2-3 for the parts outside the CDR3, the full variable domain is DTGVSQNPRHKITKRGQNVTFRCDPISEHNRLYWYRQTLGQGPEFLTYFQNEAQLEKSRLLSDRFSAERPKGSFSTLEIQRTEQGDSAMYLCASSLRRMSTDSQYFGPGTRLTVL.